This entry is about one T cell receptor (beta chain). Method: immunoSEQ multiplex PCR; TCRdb's copy keeps in-frame clones and lacks some. The repertoire holds about 250,000 clones, with roughly 87% as singletons. This record belongs to a study of control samples from healthy donors and cancer patients. Losses at the gene ends were 4 bases for V and 4 bases for J; bases not matched to a gene: 13. The CDR3 loop spans 17 amino acids. The germline V gene has CDR1 KGHDR and CDR2 SFDVKD. The sample taken for sequencing was PBMCs. The sequence was obtained from a woman aged 55 to 70 with lung cancer. The chain combines TRBV24-1 with TRBJ2-3; the match to TRBD1 covers 7 bases. The CDR3 nucleotides read TGTGCCACCAGTGACACCGGCGACAGGGCCCGGGCAGATACGCAGTATTTT. Protein product: CATSDTGDRARADTQYF.